The 17 T cell receptor beta chains below all came from one sample that was sequenced in a study of response to subunit inactivated influenza vaccine. TCRdb ran MiXCR on the RT-PCR reads and lists one entry per CDR3 protein. The sample holds approximately 700,000 distinct CDR3 sequences, about 15% seen once. Sequenced here: PBMCs from blood, sampled less than 13 days after vaccination. These receptors originate from a man aged 45-65 years who received an inactivated influenza vaccine.

This clonotype showed up many times. This chain joins TRBV11-2 and TRBJ2-5; D perhaps matches TRBD1 (5 bases). CDR1 and CDR2 (germline): SGHAT, FQNNGV. This CDR3 is 14 amino acids long. V lost 2 bases and J 7 bases, leaving 14 bases between the germline ends. CDR3 bases: TGTGCCAGCAGCTTAATCTCAGGGTTGGGGACCCAGTACTTC. It is translated as CASSLISGLGTQYF. Variable domain in full (rest from reference TRBV11-2 and TRBJ2-5): EAGVAQSPRYKIIEKRQSVAFWCNPISGHATLYWYQQILGQGPKLLIQFQNNGVVDDSQLPKDRFSAERLKGVDSTLKIQPAKLEDSAVYLCASSLISGLGTQYFGPGTRLLVL.

Ten or more counts support this clonotype. The rearrangement links TRBV5-1 to TRBJ2-5; D may be TRBD1 (6 bases). V was pared by 0 bases and J by 5 bases, with 11 bases between. Per germline, CDR1 SGHRS and CDR2 YFSETQ. The CDR3 covers 14 residues. The CDR3 reads CASSLGRGGETQYF. CDR3 coding DNA: TGCGCCAGCAGCTTGGGCAGGGGCGGTGAGACCCAGTACTTC.

The sample holds many counts of this clonotype. The rearrangement links TRBV5-1 to TRBJ2-1; D perhaps matches TRBD1 (6 bases). The V end was cut by 4 bases, the J end by 0 bases, with 11 bases between. Looked up from germline, CDR1 is SGHRS and CDR2 is YFSETQ. The length of the CDR3 is 15 residues. The CDR3 DNA is TGCGCCAGCAGCGTGGACAGAAACTCCTACAATGAGCAGTTCTTC. Residues: CASSVDRNSYNEQFF.

This clonotype was detected only a few times. This chain uses TRBV6-2 or TRBV6-3 with TRBJ2-1, with TRBD2 identical over 10 bases. The CDR3 contains 17 residues. V shed 4 bases, J shed 4 bases, and the junction held 10 bases outside the gene matches. Germline V gene data show CDR1 as MNHEY and CDR2 as SVGEGT. The CDR3 spells CASSFVSGGLKYNEQFF. CDR3 nucleotides: TGTGCCAGCAGTTTCGTTAGCGGGGGGCTCAAATACAATGAGCAGTTCTTC.

This clonotype was observed a handful of times. The V gene is TRBV10-3, the J gene TRBJ2-7; 9 bases map to TRBD1. Looked up from germline, CDR1 is ENHRY and CDR2 is SYGVKD. This CDR3 comprises 14 residues. With V trimmed by 8 bases and J by 7 bases, 12 bases remained unmatched. This chain's CDR3 is CAIGIGDRVSEQYF. CDR3 DNA: TGTGCCATCGGAATTGGGGACAGGGTCAGTGAGCAGTACTTC.

In its sample, this clonotype was seen many times. V usage is TRBV29-1 and J usage is TRBJ2-7; 8 bases agree with TRBD1. Germline V lookup: CDR1 SQVTM, CDR2 ANQGSEA. V dropped 6 bases and J dropped 5; count of bases not matched to a gene: 9. CDR3 length equals 13 residues. For the CDR3, the DNA is TGCAGCGTGGGCCCCAGGGGGCTCAACGAGCAGTACTTC. This translates into CSVGPRGLNEQYF.

In its sample, this clonotype was seen a few times. The chain joins TRBV6-1 to TRBJ2-5, with a tentative D call TRBD1 (6 bases). Germline V gene data show CDR1 as MNHNS and CDR2 as SASEGT. This CDR3 has 13 amino acids. Between the trimmed V and J ends, which lost 6 bases and 4 bases, there was a span of 12 bases. CDR3 DNA: TGTGCCAGCAGGGACAGTGGCTCAGAGACCCAGTACTTC. Encoded protein: CASRDSGSETQYF.

The chain carries TRBV12-3 or TRBV12-4 and TRBJ2-2; D possibly corresponds to TRBD1 (6 bases). CDR3 size: 14 residues. V lost 6 bases and J 3 bases, leaving 11 bases between the germline ends. CDR3 in amino acids: CASSRNRDTGELFF. The CDR3 DNA reads as TGTGCCAGCAGCAGGAACAGGGACACCGGGGAGCTGTTTTTT.

J is TRBJ1-6 and V is TRBV7-9; D gene unclear. The V and J ends lost 0 bases and 9 bases respectively, with 15 bases between them. Germline V lookup: CDR1 SEHNR, CDR2 FQNEAQ (reference sequence). This CDR3 has 16 amino acids. The CDR3 region is CASSLAPMAAGSPLHF. CDR3 coding DNA: TGTGCCAGCAGCTTAGCGCCGATGGCAGCAGGTTCACCCCTCCACTTT.

This clonotype has at least ten counts. CDR3 sequence (DNA): TGCAGTGCGACTAGCGGGAGGACAGATACGCAGTATTTT. Translated: CSATSGRTDTQYF. The rearrangement links TRBV20-1 to TRBJ2-3; 13 positions match TRBD2. This CDR3 has 13 amino acids. Germline V gives CDR1 DFQATT, CDR2 SNEGSKA (reference sequence). The V and J ends lost 6 bases and 3 bases, in that order; junction bases with no gene match: 0.

This clonotype came up a few times. The chain employs TRBV29-1 and TRBJ2-5; D might be TRBD1 (5 bases). The V end was cut by 7 bases, the J end by 2 bases, with 17 bases between. The CDR3 spans 14 residues. CDR1 is SQVTM, CDR2 ANQGSEA, per germline. Here the CDR3 reads CSAPRVRGQETQYF. The CDR3 coding sequence is TGCAGCGCCCCCAGGGTTCGCGGACAAGAGACCCAGTACTTC.

The CDR3 DNA is TGTGCCAGCTCACCAGTCCAGGGGCAGCAGCCCCAGCATTTT. This encodes CASSPVQGQQPQHF. The chain employs TRBV18 and TRBJ1-5; weak D call: TRBD1 (6 bases). This CDR3 is built from 14 residues. V dropped 2 bases and J dropped 7 bases, with 12 bases sitting between them. Germline values: CDR1 KGHSH, CDR2 LQKENI.

The V and J genes are TRBV21-1 and TRBJ2-4; the listed D gene, TRBD1, was not tested against the DNA. TRBV21-1 corresponds to a pseudogene. This CDR3 has 20 residues. CDR3 sequence: CASSRKGRSLRVRAKNIQYF. CDR3 DNA: TGTGCCAGCAGCCGAAAGGGGCGGAGTCTGAGAGTAAGGGCCAAAAACATTCAGTACTTC.

This clonotype was seen many times. The rearrangement uses TRBV13 and TRBJ2-7; possible D gene TRBD2, 5 bases. V dropped 0 bases and J dropped 0 bases, with 6 bases sitting between them. This CDR3 contains 14 residues. Germline CDR1 PRHDT, CDR2 FYEKMQ (reference sequence). CDR3 in DNA: TGTGCCAGCAGCTTAGGGAGGGACTCCTACGAGCAGTACTTC. This translates into CASSLGRDSYEQYF.

The chain employs TRBV12-2 and TRBJ2-3; no check of the table's D call, TRBD2, against the DNA was made. TRBV12-2 is given as a pseudogene. This CDR3 comprises 13 residues. The CDR3 nucleotides are TGTGCAAGTCGCCCGCTCGATACAGATACGCAGTATTTT. Residues: CASRPLDTDTQYF.

The chain recombines TRBV5-1 with TRBJ2-1; D may be TRBD1 or TRBD2 (5 bases each). The germline V and J ends were trimmed by 0 bases and 6 bases, with 16 bases remaining between them. The CDR3 is 16 amino acids. Germline V gene data show CDR1 as SGHRS and CDR2 as YFSETQ. This CDR3 reads CASSLAGAGPFNEQFF. The CDR3 nucleotides read TGCGCCAGCAGCTTGGCCGGGGCAGGGCCCTTCAATGAGCAGTTCTTC.

The chain carries TRBV7-2 and TRBJ2-5; the D call may be TRBD1 or TRBD2 (5 bases each). The CDR3 has 13 residues. Germline V CDR1 and CDR2: SGHTA, FQGNSA. V shed 6 bases and J shed 5 bases, with 13 bases lying between them. CDR3: CASRPGRAETQYF. CDR3 nucleotide sequence: TGTGCCAGCAGGCCGGGGCGGGCGGAGACCCAGTACTTC.